This T cell receptor beta chain was recorded in a study of T cells in Graves' hyperthyroidism and ophthalmopathy. With respect to this clonotype: Its matching antigen is unknown.

Amplification of TCR beta CDR3 regions used RNA as the template. The HTBI primer set drove a first-round RT-PCR of the TCR CDR3. TCRdb reanalysed the multiplex PCR reads using MiXCR and keeps one entry per CDR3 protein. The repertoire has some 770,000 distinct CDR3 sequences, about 17% of them found once; the top ten carry under 9.5%. General study points: Expanded thyroid clonotypes (above 0.001) were mostly also found in blood. The model foresaw ophthalmopathy a median 6.5 months prior to onset.

Germline-derived CDR1 and CDR2 are ENHRY and SYGVKD. With V trimmed by 8 bases and J by 7 bases, 7 bases remained unmatched. The CDR3 is 15 residues long. The sample comprised blood. This clonotype was obtained from a man aged 18 to 30 with Graves' hyperthyroidism. The chain carries TRBV10-3 and TRBJ1-6; 11 bases align to TRBD1. CDR3 protein: CAIQSGTGGNSPLHF. CDR3 DNA sequence: TGTGCCATCCAATCCGGGACAGGGGGAAATTCACCCCTCCACTTT.